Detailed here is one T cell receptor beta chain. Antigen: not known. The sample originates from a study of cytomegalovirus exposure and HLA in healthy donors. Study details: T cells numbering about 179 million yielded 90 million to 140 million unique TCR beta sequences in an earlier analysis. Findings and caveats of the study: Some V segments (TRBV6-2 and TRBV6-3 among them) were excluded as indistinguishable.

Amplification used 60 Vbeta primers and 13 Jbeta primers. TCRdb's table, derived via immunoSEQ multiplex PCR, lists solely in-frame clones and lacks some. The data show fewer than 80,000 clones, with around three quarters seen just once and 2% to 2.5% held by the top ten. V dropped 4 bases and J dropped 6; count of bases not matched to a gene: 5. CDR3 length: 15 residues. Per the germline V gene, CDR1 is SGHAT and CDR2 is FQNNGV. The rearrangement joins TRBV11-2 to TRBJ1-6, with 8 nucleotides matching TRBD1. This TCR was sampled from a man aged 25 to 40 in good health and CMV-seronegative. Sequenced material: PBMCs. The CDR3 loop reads CASSSFGQGNSPLHF. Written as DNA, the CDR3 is TGTGCCAGCAGCTCCTTCGGACAGGGTAATTCACCCCTCCACTTT.